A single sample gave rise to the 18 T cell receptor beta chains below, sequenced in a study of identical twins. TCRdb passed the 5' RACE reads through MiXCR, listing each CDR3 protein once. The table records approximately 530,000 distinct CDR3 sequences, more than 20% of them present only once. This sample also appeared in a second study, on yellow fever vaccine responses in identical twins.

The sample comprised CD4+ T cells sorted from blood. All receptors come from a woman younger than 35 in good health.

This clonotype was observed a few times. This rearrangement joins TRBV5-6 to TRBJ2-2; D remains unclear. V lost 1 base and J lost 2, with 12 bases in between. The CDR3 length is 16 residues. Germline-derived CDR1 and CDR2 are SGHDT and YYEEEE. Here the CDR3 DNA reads TGTGCCAGCAGCTTGTTAGACTTATTAAACACCGGGGAGCTGTTTTTT. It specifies CASSLLDLLNTGELFF. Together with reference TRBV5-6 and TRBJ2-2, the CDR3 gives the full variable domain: DAGVTQSPTHLIKTRGQQVTLRCSPKSGHDTVSWYQQALGQGPQFIFQYYEEEERQRGNFPDRFSGHQFPNYSSELNVNALLLGDSALYLCASSLLDLLNTGELFFGEGSRLTVL.

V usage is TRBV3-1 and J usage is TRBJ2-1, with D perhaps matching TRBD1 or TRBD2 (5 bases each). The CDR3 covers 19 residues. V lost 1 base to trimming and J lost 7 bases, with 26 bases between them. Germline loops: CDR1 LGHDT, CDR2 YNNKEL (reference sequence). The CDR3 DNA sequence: TGTGCCAGCAGCCAAGCAGTGCCCTTCGAAGCAGGGAGAGTGAATGAGCAGTTCTTC. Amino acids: CASSQAVPFEAGRVNEQFF.

CDR3 in amino acids: CASSLVGQGSSPLHF. The CDR3 DNA follows: TGCGCCAGCAGCTTGGTCGGACAGGGGTCTTCACCCCTCCACTTT. The chain links TRBV5-1 to TRBJ1-6, with 9 bases that match TRBD1. Germline values: CDR1 SGHRS, CDR2 YFSETQ. The V gene end was trimmed by 0 bases and the J gene end by 9 bases; junction bases not matched to a gene: 4. The CDR3 loop spans 15 amino acids.

The CDR3 here is CASSRWRTSGTGELFF. The CDR3 nucleotides are TGTGCCAGCAGCCGGTGGAGGACTAGCGGCACCGGGGAGCTGTTTTTT. This chain connects TRBV3-1 to TRBJ2-2; 10 positions agree with TRBD2. Per the germline V gene, CDR1 is LGHDT and CDR2 is YNNKEL (reference sequence). The V segment lost 4 bases and the J segment 4 bases; nucleotides outside the gene matches: 6. This CDR3 is built from 16 residues.

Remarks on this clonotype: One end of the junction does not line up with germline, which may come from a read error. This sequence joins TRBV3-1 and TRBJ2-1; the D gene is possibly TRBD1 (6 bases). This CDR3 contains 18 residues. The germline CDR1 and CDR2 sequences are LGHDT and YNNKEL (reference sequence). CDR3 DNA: TGTGCCTGCAGTTTGGGGGCAGGGGCCCTGAGTTCCTACAATGAGCAGTTCTTC. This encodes CACSLGAGALSSYNEQFF.

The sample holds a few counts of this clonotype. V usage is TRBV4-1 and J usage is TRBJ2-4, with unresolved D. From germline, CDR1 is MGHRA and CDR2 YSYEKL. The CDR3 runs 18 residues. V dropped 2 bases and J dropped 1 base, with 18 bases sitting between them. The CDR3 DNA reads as TGCGCCAGCAGCCAAATTTTGACCGCTCAAGGGGCCAAAAACATTCAGTACTTC. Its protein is CASSQILTAQGAKNIQYF.

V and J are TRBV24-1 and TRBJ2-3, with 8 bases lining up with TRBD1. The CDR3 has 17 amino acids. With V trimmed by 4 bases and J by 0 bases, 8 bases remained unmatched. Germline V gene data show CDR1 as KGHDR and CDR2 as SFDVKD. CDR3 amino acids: CATSEPRGQGSTDTQYF. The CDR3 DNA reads TGTGCCACCAGTGAACCGCGAGGACAGGGCAGCACAGATACGCAGTATTTT.

As DNA, the CDR3 is TGTGCCAGCAGTTTGGCCCTCATTTCGATAGGGAACACTGAAGCTTTCTTT. Translated: CASSLALISIGNTEAFF. V usage is TRBV12-3 or TRBV12-4 and J usage is TRBJ1-1; D ambiguous. The germline V and J ends were trimmed by 3 bases and 1 base, with 18 bases remaining between them. This CDR3 region has 17 residues.

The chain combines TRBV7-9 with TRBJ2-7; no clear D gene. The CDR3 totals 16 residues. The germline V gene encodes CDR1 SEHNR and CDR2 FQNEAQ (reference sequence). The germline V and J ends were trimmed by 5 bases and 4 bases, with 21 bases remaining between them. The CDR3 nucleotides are TGTGCCAGCAGCAGGACCCTCGACCCTCCTCAGTACGAGCAGTACGTC. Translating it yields CASSRTLDPPQYEQYV.

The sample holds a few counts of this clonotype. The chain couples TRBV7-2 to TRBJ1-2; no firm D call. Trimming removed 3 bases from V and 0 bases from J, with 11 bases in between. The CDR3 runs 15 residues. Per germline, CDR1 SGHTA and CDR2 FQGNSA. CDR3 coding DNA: TGTGCCAGCAGCTTGGCGGATACGGCTAACTATGGCTACACCTTC. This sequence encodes CASSLADTANYGYTF.

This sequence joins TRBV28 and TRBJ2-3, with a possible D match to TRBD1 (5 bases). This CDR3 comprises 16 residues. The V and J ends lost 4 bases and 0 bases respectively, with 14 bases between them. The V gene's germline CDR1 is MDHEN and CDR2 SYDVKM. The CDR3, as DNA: TGTGCCAGCAGTTCCCCACCAGGGTATAGCACAGATACGCAGTATTTT. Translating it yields CASSSPPGYSTDTQYF.

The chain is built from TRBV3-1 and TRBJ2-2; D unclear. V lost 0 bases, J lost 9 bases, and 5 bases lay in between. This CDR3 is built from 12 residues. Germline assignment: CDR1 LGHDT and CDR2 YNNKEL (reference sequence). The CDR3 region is CASSQDRRELFF. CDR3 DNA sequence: TGTGCCAGCAGCCAAGATAGGAGGGAGCTGTTTTTT. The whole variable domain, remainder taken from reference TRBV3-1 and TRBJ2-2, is DTAVSQTPKYLVTQMGNDKSIKCEQNLGHDTMYWYKQDSKKFLKIMFSYNNKELIINETVPNRFSPKSPDKAHLNLHINSLELGDSAVYFCASSQDRRELFFGEGSRLTVL.

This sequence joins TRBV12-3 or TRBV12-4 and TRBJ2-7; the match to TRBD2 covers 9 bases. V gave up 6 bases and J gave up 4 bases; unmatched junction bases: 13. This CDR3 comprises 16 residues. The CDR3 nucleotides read TGTGCCAGCAGAGGCCCCGAGGTAGCGGGAGTGTACGAGCAGTACTTC. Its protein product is CASRGPEVAGVYEQYF.

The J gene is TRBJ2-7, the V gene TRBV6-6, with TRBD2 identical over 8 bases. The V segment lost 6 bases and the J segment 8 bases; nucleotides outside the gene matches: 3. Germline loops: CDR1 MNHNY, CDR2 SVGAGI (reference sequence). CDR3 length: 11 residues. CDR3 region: CASSRGGQQYV. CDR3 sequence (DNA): TGTGCCAGCAGCCGCGGGGGGCAGCAGTACGTC.

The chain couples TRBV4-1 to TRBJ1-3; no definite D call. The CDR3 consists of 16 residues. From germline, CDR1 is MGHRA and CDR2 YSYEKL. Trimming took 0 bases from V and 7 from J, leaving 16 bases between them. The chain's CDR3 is CASSQEERVARNTIYF. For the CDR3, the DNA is TGCGCCAGCAGCCAAGAGGAGCGGGTGGCCCGGAACACCATATATTTT.

The CDR3 DNA follows: TGTGCCAGCAGTAATGCGAACACTGAAGCTTTCTTT. Its protein is CASSNANTEAFF. The rearrangement joins TRBV28 to TRBJ1-1; no clear D. Deletions cut 5 bases from V and 1 base from J, with 5 bases between. The CDR3 runs 12 residues. Looked up from germline, CDR1 is MDHEN and CDR2 is SYDVKM.

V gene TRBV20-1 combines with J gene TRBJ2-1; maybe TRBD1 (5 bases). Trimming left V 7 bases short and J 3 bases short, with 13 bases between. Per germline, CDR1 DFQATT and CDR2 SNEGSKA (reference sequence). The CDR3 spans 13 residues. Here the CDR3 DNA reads TGCAGTGTTAAGGACACATTCTACAATGAGCAGTTCTTC. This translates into CSVKDTFYNEQFF.

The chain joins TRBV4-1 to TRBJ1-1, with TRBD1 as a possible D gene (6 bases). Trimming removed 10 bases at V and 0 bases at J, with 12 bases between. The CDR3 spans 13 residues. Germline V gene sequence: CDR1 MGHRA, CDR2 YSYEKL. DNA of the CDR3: TGCGCCACCGAACAGGGTCTGAACACTGAAGCTTTCTTT. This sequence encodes CATEQGLNTEAFF.